This T cell receptor beta chain was sequenced during a study of sequential checkpoint blockade in melanoma. Overall study context: Arm A got nivolumab then ipilimumab; arm B the reverse, 1:1.

The CDR3 is made up of 15 amino acids. Whole-study findings and limits: PD-L1 staining and CD8+ counts, not mutational load, tracked tumor T-cell clonality.

The treatment: randomized to nivolumab then ipilimumab (arm A) or the reverse (arm B). Patients had received no earlier DNA-damaging chemotherapy. The table came from immunoSEQ multiplex PCR; TCRdb's copy has only in-frame clones and leaves some out. The sample includes 10,000 to 15,000 clones, around 20% of them seen just once. A remark on this clone: What it binds is not known.

The TCR sequence derives from a human donor with melanoma. Sequencing was performed on tumor tissue (inferred from file names), taken from a patient given nivolumab and ipilimumab in sequence. The V gene is TRBV21-1, the J gene TRBJ2-7; TRBD1 is the table's D call and was not checked against the DNA. TRBV21-1 is a documented pseudogene. CDR3 region: CASSWRDRGSYEQYF. Here the CDR3 DNA reads TGTGCCAGCAGTTGGCGGGACAGGGGCTCCTACGAGCAGTACTTC.